The next 28 T cell receptor beta chains were all read from a single sample in a study of Ad26.COV2.S vaccination and SARS-CoV-2 variants. Sequencing was performed with immunoSEQ multiplex PCR; in TCRdb, only in-frame clones are kept and a portion is missing. The sample gives about 330,000 clones, roughly 88% of which show up once; around 5.5% is in the top ten. Treatment given: 15 to 20 received Ad26.COV2.S at low or high dose, single or two shots; about 5 received placebo; per-sample allocation not given. Collection of the samples took place on day 63 after the first injection of vaccine or placebo. The sample in question was peripheral blood, obtained in a trial of Ad26.COV2.S vaccine versus placebo. These receptors were taken from a person aged 18-60 years who received the Ad26.COV2.S COVID-19 vaccine or a placebo.

This clone showed up just a few times. The chain has TRBV21-1 and TRBJ2-7; TRBD2, the table's D call, lacks a check against the DNA. TRBV21-1 is tagged as a pseudogene. The CDR3 contains 13 residues. In nucleotides, the CDR3 is TGTGCCAGCAGGCTACTAGCGGGAGGCGAGCAGTACGTC. Translating gives CASRLLAGGEQYV.

This chain uses TRBV4-3 with TRBJ2-7; D might be TRBD1 or TRBD2, each matching 5 bases. CDR3 size: 16 residues. The germline CDR1 and CDR2 sequences are LGHNA and YSLEER. With 6 bases removed from V and 2 bases from J, the gap between germline ends came to 20 bases. Here the CDR3 DNA reads TGCGCCAGCAGTATATCCGGGACGAGAAATACCTACGAGCAGTACGTC. This sequence encodes CASSISGTRNTYEQYV.

The chain couples TRBV12-3 or TRBV12-4 to TRBJ1-1; possibly TRBD1 for D (5 bases). Trimming removed 3 bases from V and 11 bases from J, with 10 bases in between. The CDR3 runs to 11 residues. As DNA, the CDR3 is TGTGCCAGCAGTTTCGGGGCGGAGGCTTTCTTT. It translates to CASSFGAEAFF.

DNA of the CDR3: TGTGCCAGCAGCTTGGGCAGCTCCTACGAGCAGTACGTC. This codes for CASSLGSSYEQYV. The chain carries TRBV5-6 and TRBJ2-7, with D unresolved. V was trimmed by 0 bases and J by 0 bases, leaving 4 bases between them. The germline gives CDR1 SGHDT, CDR2 YYEEEE. CDR3 length equals 13 residues.

The gene calls are TRBV19 and TRBJ1-4; D ambiguous. V lost 5 bases and J lost 5, with 12 bases in between. Germline CDR1 is LNHDA and CDR2 is SQIVND (reference sequence). The CDR3 runs to 14 residues. CDR3 sequence: CASSGGQQNEKLFF. In nucleotides, the CDR3 is TGTGCCAGTAGTGGTGGGCAGCAGAATGAAAAACTGTTTTTT.

The J gene is TRBJ1-2, the V gene TRBV5-6; perhaps TRBD1 as D (5 bases). The CDR3 is 14 amino acids. Germline V gene data show CDR1 as SGHDT and CDR2 as YYEEEE. The germline V and J ends were trimmed by 8 bases and 2 bases, with 16 bases remaining between them. The CDR3 reads CASCSGPNNYGYTF. CDR3 nucleotide sequence: TGTGCCAGTTGTTCAGGGCCAAACAACTATGGCTACACCTTC.

This chain uses TRBV9 with TRBJ1-6, with 7 bases fitting TRBD1. Germline CDR1 reads SGDLS; CDR2 reads YYNGEE. The V and J ends lost 0 bases and 10 bases, in that order; junction bases with no gene match: 10. There are 16 residues in the CDR3. CDR3 sequence (DNA): TGTGCCAGCAGCGTAGTAGGAGGGGGCGCGGGGTCACCCCTCCACTTT. Residues: CASSVVGGGAGSPLHF.

The J gene is TRBJ2-7, the V gene TRBV18, with D unresolved. CDR1 is KGHSH, CDR2 LQKENI, per germline. With 3 bases removed from V and 1 base from J, the gap between germline ends came to 13 bases. The CDR3 covers 15 residues. CDR3 nucleotides: TGTGCCAGCTCACCCGGGTGGCCCTTTTCCTACGAGCAGTACGTC. Its translation is CASSPGWPFSYEQYV.

This chain links TRBV7-2 with TRBJ2-3, with 8 bases that match TRBD2. The V gene's germline CDR1 is SGHTA and CDR2 FQGNSA. CDR3 length: 16 residues. V lost 5 bases to trimming and J lost 5 bases; unmatched junction nucleotides: 12. CDR3 in amino acids: CASSPPHAGGRDTQYF. The DNA of the CDR3 is TGTGCCAGCAGCCCCCCCCACGCGGGGGGAAGAGATACGCAGTATTTT. The full variable domain, its missing parts supplied by reference TRBV7-2 and TRBJ2-3, is GAGVSQSPSNKVTEKGKDVELRCDPISGHTALYWYRQSLGQGLEFLIYFQGNSAPDKSGLPSDRFSAERTGGSVSTLTIQRTQQEDSAVYLCASSPPHAGGRDTQYFGPGTRLTVL.

The chain recombines TRBV6-1 with TRBJ1-1; TRBD1 agrees at 7 bases. The V gene's germline CDR1 is MNHNS and CDR2 SASEGT. The trim removed 1 base at V and 5 bases at J, leaving 16 bases unmatched. This CDR3 comprises 18 residues. CDR3 protein: CASSEGLGSGGFWTEAFF. CDR3 nucleotides: TGTGCCAGCAGTGAAGGGTTGGGATCAGGGGGATTTTGGACTGAAGCTTTCTTT.

This clone was observed at least ten times. The rearrangement joins TRBV7-9 to TRBJ1-5; weak D call: TRBD1 (5 bases). The V gene lost 6 bases and the J gene lost 4 bases, with 13 bases spanning the gap. Germline-derived CDR1 and CDR2 are SEHNR and FQNEAQ (reference sequence). The CDR3 is 14 amino acids. CDR3 sequence: CASSSSKGNQPQHF. CDR3 sequence (DNA): TGTGCCAGCAGTTCCTCGAAGGGGAATCAGCCCCAGCATTTT.

Points on this clone: A read error may account for a junction end that differs from germline. CDR3 in amino acids: CASSSPRLF. CDR3 coding DNA: TGTGCCAGCAGTTCCCCTCGGCTCTTC. V gene TRBV12-3 or TRBV12-4 combines with J gene TRBJ2-7; D gene ambiguous. This CDR3 is built from 9 residues.

The chain uses TRBV6-5 and TRBJ1-1; D gene unclear. CDR3 length: 13 amino acids. The germline V gene has CDR1 MNHEY and CDR2 SVGAGI. Between the trimmed V and J ends, which lost 2 bases and 5 bases, there was a span of 9 bases. The CDR3: CASSYAARTEAFF. The CDR3 DNA follows: TGTGCCAGCAGTTACGCGGCTAGGACTGAAGCTTTCTTT.

The chain is built from TRBV21-1 and TRBJ1-2. TRBV21-1 is labeled a pseudogene. The CDR3 has 14 residues. The CDR3 DNA reads TGTGCCAGCAGCAAGGAGCCCAGGTCTAGCGGCTACACCTTC. Translation gives CASSKEPRSSGYTF.

This sequence joins TRBV19 and TRBJ2-7, with TRBD2 matching 9 bases. After removal of 9 bases from V and 5 bases from J, the junction contained 26 bases not matched to a gene. Per germline, CDR1 LNHDA and CDR2 SQIVND (reference sequence). This CDR3 is 19 amino acids long. The CDR3 loop is CASKMGGGEKVGRTNEQYF. The CDR3 bases are TGTGCCAGCAAGATGGGCGGGGGGGAGAAGGTGGGCCGAACGAACGAGCAGTACTTC. Full variable domain (remainder filled in from reference TRBV19 and TRBJ2-7): DGGITQSPKYLFRKEGQNVTLSCEQNLNHDAMYWYRQDPGQGLRLIYYSQIVNDFQKGDIAEGYSVSREKKESFPLTVTSAQKNPTAFYLCASKMGGGEKVGRTNEQYFGPGTRLTVT.

This chain links TRBV5-1 with TRBJ2-1; 8 bases agree with TRBD1. Germline V gene lookup returns CDR1 SGHRS and CDR2 YFSETQ. The CDR3 spans 14 residues. With 0 bases clipped from V and 6 bases from J, the junction kept 2 bases outside the gene matches. The CDR3 sequence is CASSLDRGFNEQFF. The CDR3 nucleotides are TGCGCCAGCAGCTTGGACAGGGGGTTCAATGAGCAGTTCTTC.

Only one count was recorded for this clone. This chain links TRBV19 with TRBJ2-1; 12 bases match TRBD1. Germline lookup yields CDR1 LNHDA and CDR2 SQIVND (reference sequence). J gave up 9 bases and V 4 bases, and 7 bases lay outside the gene matches. CDR3 length: 15 residues. The CDR3 nucleotides read TGTGCCAGTAGTACACGGGACAGGGGGCGAAGTGAGCAGTTCTTC. Residues: CASSTRDRGRSEQFF.

The genes are TRBV5-1 and TRBJ2-3; D remains ambiguous. Germline V CDR1 and CDR2: SGHRS, YFSETQ. The CDR3 contains 16 residues. The V end was cut by 3 bases, the J end by 1 base, with 15 bases between. The CDR3 DNA is TGCGCCAGCAGCTCTAGTGGTGGTTACCGCACAGATACGCAGTATTTT. This sequence encodes CASSSSGGYRTDTQYF.

The chain combines TRBV6-6 with TRBJ1-6; D possibly corresponds to TRBD1 (6 bases). CDR1 and CDR2 from the germline V gene are MNHNY and SVGAGI (reference sequence). The V and J ends lost 3 bases and 6 bases respectively, with 15 bases between them. The CDR3 is 16 amino acids. This CDR3 reads CASSYGPPGANSPLHF. In nucleotides, the CDR3 is TGTGCCAGCAGTTATGGTCCTCCGGGGGCTAATTCACCCCTCCACTTT.

The chain couples TRBV27 to TRBJ2-7, with 7 bases lining up with TRBD2. Per germline, CDR1 MNHEY and CDR2 SMNVEV (reference sequence). This CDR3 is 15 amino acids long. J was trimmed by 2 bases and V by 5 bases; bases with no gene match: 9. The CDR3 sequence: CASSAGAGTTYEQYV. CDR3 coding DNA: TGTGCCAGCAGTGCCGGAGCGGGAACAACCTACGAGCAGTACGTC.

The chain couples TRBV2 to TRBJ2-1; D gene unclear. V was shortened by 2 bases and J by 2 bases, with 1 base between the two germline ends. Germline CDR1 and CDR2: SNHLY and FYNNEI. The CDR3 has 12 amino acids. The CDR3 coding sequence is TGTGCCAGCAGTGAAACCTACAATGAGCAGTTCTTC. Amino acid sequence: CASSETYNEQFF.

The rearrangement joins TRBV29-1 to TRBJ1-5; D is uncertain. The CDR3 contains 14 residues. Per germline, CDR1 SQVTM and CDR2 ANQGSEA. Trimming took 3 bases from V and 2 from J, leaving 11 bases between them. The CDR3 DNA sequence: TGCAGCGTTGACAGCAGATTGCGCAATCAGCCCCAGCATTTT. This encodes CSVDSRLRNQPQHF. The full variable domain, with the rest looked up from reference TRBV29-1 and TRBJ1-5, is SAVISQKPSRDICQRGTSLTIQCQVDSQVTMMFWYRQQPGQSLTLIATANQGSEATYESGFVIDKFPISRPNLTFSTLTVSNMSPEDSSIYLCSVDSRLRNQPQHFGDGTRLSIL.

CDR3 coding DNA: TGTGCCAGCAGCACTTGGACAGATTACACTGAAGCTTTCTTT. It is translated as CASSTWTDYTEAFF. This chain joins TRBV7-9 and TRBJ1-1, with D perhaps matching TRBD1 (6 bases). Germline V gives CDR1 SEHNR, CDR2 FQNEAQ (reference sequence). The CDR3 covers 14 residues. Between the trimmed V and J ends, which lost 5 bases and 3 bases, there was a span of 13 bases.

Concerning this clone itself: Other nucleotide sequences in the sample specify the same CDR3. The CDR3 is CSASTDSNQPQHF. For the CDR3, the DNA is TGCAGTGCTAGTACAGATAGCAATCAGCCCCAGCATTTT. The chain has TRBV20-1 and TRBJ1-5; D not certain. Per the germline V gene, CDR1 is DFQATT and CDR2 is SNEGSKA (reference sequence). V was clipped by 3 bases and J by 0 bases, with 6 bases between them. The CDR3 is made up of 13 amino acids.

This clone has just one count. V gene TRBV24-1 combines with J gene TRBJ2-2; a possible D gene is TRBD2 (7 bases). Trimming shortened V by 2 bases and J by 4 bases, and 16 bases separated the two germline ends. The CDR3 has 17 amino acids. CDR1 is KGHDR and CDR2 is SFDVKD in the germline V gene. The CDR3 is CATSDSGGRRGTGELFF. CDR3 sequence (DNA): TGTGCCACCAGTGATTCCGGGGGGCGCAGGGGCACCGGGGAGCTGTTTTTT.

The rearrangement links TRBV7-9 to TRBJ2-1; D gene ambiguous. The CDR3 loop spans 13 amino acids. The V gene lost 5 bases and the J gene lost 6 bases, with 11 bases spanning the gap. Germline V lookup: CDR1 SEHNR, CDR2 FQNEAQ (reference sequence). CDR3 DNA: TGTGCCAGCAGCGAAATCGCAGGCAATGAGCAGTTCTTC. It codes for CASSEIAGNEQFF.

The V and J genes are TRBV4-3 and TRBJ2-7; weak D call: TRBD1 (6 bases). CDR3 length: 18 residues. CDR1 LGHNA and CDR2 YSLEER come from the germline V gene. Trimming cost V 1 base and J 4 bases, with 23 bases left between them. The CDR3 bases are TGCGCCAGCAGCCAAGGTCGCGGCAGGGGATACAAACCTTACGAGCAGTACTTC. Translated: CASSQGRGRGYKPYEQYF.

The chain has TRBV5-1 and TRBJ2-5; TRBD2 matches at 7 bases. The ends lost 3 bases at V and 2 bases at J; junction bases unmatched: 7. The CDR3 is 15 residues long. CDR1 and CDR2 from the germline V gene are SGHRS and YFSETQ. The CDR3 bases are TGCGCCAGCAGCTCCCAGCGGGGTAGGCAAGAGACCCAGTACTTC. It is translated as CASSSQRGRQETQYF.